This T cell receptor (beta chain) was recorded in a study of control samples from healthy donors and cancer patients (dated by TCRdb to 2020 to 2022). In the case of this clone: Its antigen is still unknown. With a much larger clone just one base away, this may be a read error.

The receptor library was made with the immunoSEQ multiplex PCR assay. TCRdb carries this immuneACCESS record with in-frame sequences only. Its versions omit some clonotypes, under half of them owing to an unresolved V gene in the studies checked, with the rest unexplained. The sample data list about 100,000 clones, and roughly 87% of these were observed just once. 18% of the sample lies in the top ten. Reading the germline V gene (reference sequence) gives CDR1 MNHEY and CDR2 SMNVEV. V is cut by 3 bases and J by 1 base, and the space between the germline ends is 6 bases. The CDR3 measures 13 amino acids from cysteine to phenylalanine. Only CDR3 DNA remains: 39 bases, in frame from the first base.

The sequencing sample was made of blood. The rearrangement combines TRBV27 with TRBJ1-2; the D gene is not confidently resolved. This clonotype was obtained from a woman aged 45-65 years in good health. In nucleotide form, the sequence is TGTGCCAGCAGTTTGAACAGTAACTATGGCTACACCTTC. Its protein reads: CASSLNSNYGYTF.